This is a list of T cell receptor beta chains from one sample in a study of blood T cell repertoires in COVID-19. Clones were sequenced by immunoSEQ multiplex PCR, and TCRdb holds only the in-frame ones, with some missing. The sample yields about 190,000 clones, less than 85% seen once. Sequenced: peripheral blood. The receptors come from a woman between 50 and 59 years old with acute or convalescent COVID-19. CDR3s include the opening cysteine and the closing phenylalanine or tryptophan. The D gene is left open where the match is weak. Size is omitted from some rows. Given values are once, few, many or a class for expanded clones.

NA	NA	TRBV28	TRBJ2-7	TGTGCCAGCAGCCTCCTAGGCAGCGAGCAGTACTTC	CASSLLGSEQYF
NA	NA	TRBV20-1	TRBJ2-1	TGCAGTGCTGGACGTGGGGCTGAGCAGTTCTTC	CSAGRGAEQFF
NA	NA	TRBV30	TRBJ1-6	TGTGCCTGGACCGCCGGACAGTTGCTTTATAATTCACCCCTCCACTTT	CAWTAGQLLYNSPLHF
NA	NA	TRBV18	TRBJ1-4	TGTGCCAGCTCACCAGGGCACCTAAATGAAAAACTGTTTTTT	CASSPGHLNEKLFF
NA	NA	TRBV6-5	TRBJ2-3	TGTGCCAGCGCGTCGGGGGGCGCAGGCACAGATACGCAGTATTTT	CASASGGAGTDTQYF
few	NA	TRBV20-1	TRBJ1-5	TGCAGTGCTAGAGGGGGGAGGGCCCAGCATTTT	CSARGGRAQHF
NA	NA	TRBV5-4	TRBJ1-1	TGTGCCAGCACCCCGGGTTCTTCCCAGGGCACTGAAGCTTTCTTT	CASTPGSSQGTEAFF
few	NA	TRBV5-1	TRBJ1-4	TGCGCCAGCAGCTTGGGGTCAGGGGTTAATGAAAAACTGTTTTTT	CASSLGSGVNEKLFF
NA	TRBD1	TRBV6-1	TRBJ1-1	TGTGCCAGCAGTCAACCACAGGGGGCGGCTTTCTTT	CASSQPQGAAFF
NA	NA	TRBV5-1	TRBJ1-2	TGCGCCAGCAGCACAAACAACTATGGCTACACCTTC	CASSTNNYGYTF
NA	NA	TRBV5-5	TRBJ1-2	TGTGCCAGCAGCTCGGACTCGAACTATGGCTACACCTTC	CASSSDSNYGYTF
NA	TRBD1	TRBV7-2	TRBJ2-2	TGTGCCAGCAGCACCGGGACAGGGTCGAGCGGGGAGCTGTTTTTT	CASSTGTGSSGELFF
NA	NA	TRBV6-5	TRBJ2-7	TGTGCCACCTTGCGAACAGGGACCAACGAGCAGTACTTC	CATLRTGTNEQYF
many	NA	TRBV6-1	TRBJ1-2	TGTGCCAGCAGTGAAACAGCTAACTATGGCTACACCTTC	CASSETANYGYTF
NA	NA	TRBV11-2	TRBJ2-6	TGTGCCAGCAGCTTAACAGGGCGCTCTGGGGCCAACGTCCTGACTTTC	CASSLTGRSGANVLTF
NA	NA	TRBV3-1/TRBV3-2	TRBJ2-6	TGTGCCAGCAGCCAAGGATCCGGGACTGGGGCCAACGTCCTGACTTTC	CASSQGSGTGANVLTF
NA	TRBD2	TRBV15	TRBJ2-1	TGTGCCACCAGCAACACCGGGACTAGCGGATACAATGAGCAGTTCTTC	CATSNTGTSGYNEQFF
NA	TRBD1	TRBV19	TRBJ2-7	TGTGCCAGTAGTATCGCACAGGGGGCAGGGGTCGGTAAGCAGTACTTC	CASSIAQGAGVGKQYF
NA	TRBD1	TRBV25-1	TRBJ1-2	TGTGCCAGCAGTGCCCCGGGACAGGGGAAGGATGGCTACACCTTC	CASSAPGQGKDGYTF
NA	NA	TRBV7-2	TRBJ1-5	TGTGCCAGCAGCTTACAGATTAATCAGCCCCAGCATTTT	CASSLQINQPQHF
NA	NA	TRBV3-1/TRBV3-2	TRBJ2-7	TGTGCCAGCAGCCAAGATCGAGGGTACGAGCAGTACTTC	CASSQDRGYEQYF
NA	NA	TRBV30	TRBJ2-7	TGTGCCCTAGTGATGACTGATTGGCAGTACTTC	CALVMTDWQYF
NA	TRBD2	TRBV24-1	TRBJ2-1	TGTGCCACCAGTTTGGGGGATAGCGGGGGCAACAATGAGCAGTTCTTC	CATSLGDSGGNNEQFF